This T cell receptor (beta chain) emerged from a study of T and B cells in COVID-19 patients. Study-wide background: Recovered patients mostly had mild to moderate COVID-19 managed as outpatients. Median age was about 35 years in the recovered cohort and about 67 years in the active-infection cohort.

The CDR3 runs 15 residues. Germline CDR1 reads PRHDT; CDR2 reads FYEKMQ (reference sequence). Germline trimming cut 3 bases from V and 4 bases from J; bases unmatched to any gene: 4. Each TRB amplification used roughly 250-550 ng of genomic DNA from blood. Multiplex PCR with BIOMED2 TRB-A/B primer pools amplified TRB rearrangements. Each CDR3 protein gets one entry after TCRdb re-called the multiplex PCR reads with MiXCR. The sample has 17,000 or so distinct CDR3 sequences, 35% to 40% seen once. What was sequenced was blood. The chain couples TRBV13 to TRBJ1-5; 9 nucleotides line up with TRBD1. The TCR originated in a human donor with active COVID-19. The CDR3 sequence: CASSLGQGGNQPQHF. Here the CDR3 DNA reads TGTGCCAGCAGCTTGGGACAGGGCGGTAATCAGCCCCAGCATTTT.